This is a list of T cell receptor beta chains from one sample in a study of cytomegalovirus exposure and HLA in healthy donors. Data came from immunoSEQ multiplex PCR; TCRdb stores just in-frame clones and leaves some out. The sample gives under 150,000 clones, around 83% of which show up once; 1% to 1.5% is in the top ten. Sequencing input: PBMCs. The origin of the receptors is a girl aged 2-10 years in good health and CMV-seronegative. Both conserved end residues are part of each CDR3. A D gene is named only where the DNA matches it firmly. Rows give clone size only sometimes, using once, few, many, or a class for an expanded clone.

- | TRBJ1-5 | - | TRBV7-9 | CASSLTGNQPQHF | TGTGCCAGCAGCTTAACTGGCAATCAGCCCCAGCATTTT
TRBD2 | TRBJ2-1 | - | TRBV5-1 | CASSKSGTSGVRGNEQFF | TGCGCCAGCAGCAAATCCGGGACTAGCGGGGTTAGAGGAAATGAGCAGTTCTTC
TRBD1 | TRBJ2-1 | - | TRBV7-2 | CASSPPGQGAVEQFF | TGTGCCAGCAGCCCGCCGGGACAGGGGGCCGTTGAGCAGTTCTTC
- | TRBJ2-1 | - | TRBV7-9 | CASSLSEGNEQFF | TGTGCCAGCAGCTTATCAGAGGGCAATGAGCAGTTCTTC
- | TRBJ1-1 | - | TRBV9 | CASSPGSRVTEAFF | TGTGCCAGCAGCCCAGGGTCTCGGGTCACTGAAGCTTTCTTT
TRBD2 | TRBJ2-1 | - | TRBV18 | CASSPLRTSGEDNEQFF | TGTGCCAGCTCACCCCTCCGGACTAGCGGGGAGGACAATGAGCAGTTCTTC
- | TRBJ2-5 | - | TRBV27 | CASSPRGLGETQYF | TGTGCCAGCAGCCCAAGGGGACTGGGAGAGACCCAGTACTTC
TRBD2 | TRBJ2-1 | once | TRBV19 | CASSIKGRLASMHEQFF | TGTGCCAGTAGTATAAAGGGAAGACTAGCATCGATGCATGAGCAGTTCTTC
- | TRBJ1-1 | - | TRBV7-9 | CASSLDNISAFF | TGTGCCAGCAGCTTAGACAACATTTCAGCTTTCTTT
TRBD2 | TRBJ2-1 | - | TRBV29-1 | CSSEWGGGNNEQFF | TGCAGTTCAGAATGGGGCGGGGGGAACAATGAGCAGTTCTTC
- | TRBJ1-1 | - | TRBV5-1 | CASSFQGTNTEAFF | TGCGCCAGCAGCTTTCAGGGGACGAACACTGAAGCTTTCTTT
- | TRBJ2-2 | - | TRBV9 | CASSTGGPGELFF | TGTGCCAGCAGCACGGGGGGCCCCGGGGAGCTGTTTTTT
- | TRBJ1-6 | - | TRBV2 | CASSAERVNNSPLHF | TGTGCCAGCAGTGCCGAACGGGTAAATAATTCACCCCTCCACTTT
- | TRBJ2-7 | - | TRBV5-1 | CASSLNGGSSYEQYF | TGCGCCAGCAGCTTAAACGGGGGAAGCTCCTACGAGCAGTACTTC
TRBD1 | TRBJ2-1 | - | TRBV2 | CASSPDRVSNEQFF | TGTGCCAGCAGCCCGGACAGGGTTTCCAATGAGCAGTTCTTC
- | TRBJ2-1 | - | TRBV19 | CASSIGQGSSYNEQFF | TGTGCCAGTAGTATAGGCCAGGGAAGCTCCTACAATGAGCAGTTCTTC
TRBD2 | TRBJ2-1 | once | TRBV5-6 | CASSQARGGSGGYNEQFF | TGTGCCAGCAGCCAGGCGAGGGGTGGTAGCGGGGGCTACAATGAGCAGTTCTTC
- | TRBJ2-3 | - | TRBV7-7 | CASSLGPKGPTDTQYF | TGTGCCAGCAGCTTAGGGCCGAAGGGGCCCACAGATACGCAGTATTTT
- | TRBJ2-1 | - | TRBV28 | CASSFGDNEQFF | TGTGCCAGCAGTTTCGGGGACAATGAGCAGTTCTTC
- | TRBJ2-3 | - | TRBV7-9 | CASSLGHFTDTQYF | TGTGCCAGCAGCTTGGGACATTTCACAGATACGCAGTATTTT
- | TRBJ2-7 | - | TRBV19 | CASRPPGTSYEQYF | TGTGCCAGTAGGCCCCCCGGGACAAGCTACGAGCAGTACTTC
- | TRBJ2-1 | once | TRBV10-3 | CAISPGLLIYNEQFF | TGTGCCATCAGTCCGGGACTCCTAATATACAATGAGCAGTTCTTC
- | TRBJ1-6 | - | TRBV2 | CASRPTGSYNSPLHF | TGTGCCAGCAGGCCGACAGGTTCTTATAATTCACCCCTCCACTTT
- | TRBJ1-5 | - | TRBV7-6 | CASSLGQDQPQHF | TGTGCCAGCAGCTTAGGACAGGATCAGCCCCAGCATTTT
- | TRBJ2-3 | - | TRBV5-1 | CASSQGEGTDTQYF | TGCGCCAGCAGCCAGGGCGAAGGCACAGATACGCAGTATTTT
TRBD2 | TRBJ2-5 | - | TRBV5-4 | CASSQLTSGRGETQYF | TGTGCCAGCAGCCAACTAACTAGCGGGAGGGGAGAGACCCAGTACTTC
- | TRBJ1-5 | - | TRBV27 | CASSLSSGGNQPQHF | TGTGCCAGCAGTTTATCGAGCGGAGGCAATCAGCCCCAGCATTTT
- | TRBJ2-7 | - | TRBV7-9 | CASGYSIGGPYYEQYF | TGTGCCAGCGGATACAGTATCGGGGGGCCTTACTACGAGCAGTACTTC
- | TRBJ2-3 | - | TRBV15 | CATSRDLRVGDTQYF | TGTGCCACCAGCAGAGATCTACGGGTAGGCGATACGCAGTATTTT
TRBD1 | TRBJ1-5 | - | TRBV7-8 | CASSPKAGTGLNQPQHF | TGTGCCAGCAGCCCGAAGGCCGGGACAGGATTGAATCAGCCCCAGCATTTT
TRBD1 | TRBJ2-7 | - | TRBV5-8 | CASSAAWTGKTYEQYF | TGTGCCAGCAGCGCAGCTTGGACAGGGAAGACCTACGAGCAGTACTTC
- | TRBJ2-1 | - | TRBV9 | CASSPQGFGRDEQFF | TGTGCCAGCAGCCCTCAGGGATTTGGTCGCGATGAGCAGTTCTTC
TRBD2 | TRBJ2-1 | - | TRBV2 | CASSVVETSVGEQFF | TGTGCCAGCAGTGTTGTGGAGACTAGCGTCGGTGAGCAGTTCTTC
TRBD2 | TRBJ2-7 | - | TRBV4-2 | CASSQEPLAGGPYEQYF | TGTGCCAGCAGCCAAGAACCTTTAGCGGGAGGGCCCTACGAGCAGTACTTC
- | TRBJ2-1 | - | TRBV29-1 | CSARDSPTNEQFF | TGCAGCGCCCGGGACTCCCCTACCAATGAGCAGTTCTTC
- | TRBJ1-2 | - | TRBV7-8 | CASSTGTDFYGYTF | TGTGCCAGCAGCACAGGGACGGACTTCTATGGCTACACCTTC
TRBD2 | TRBJ2-5 | - | TRBV10-1 | CASPLLGLAGVGTLEETQYF | TGCGCCAGCCCTCTTCTTGGACTAGCGGGAGTCGGGACTCTAGAAGAGACCCAGTACTTC
- | TRBJ1-5 | - | TRBV19 | CASSIDRYSNQPQHF | TGTGCCAGTAGTATCGACAGGTATAGCAATCAGCCCCAGCATTTT
- | TRBJ2-2 | once | TRBV7-8 | CASSLSRNAGELFF | TGTGCCAGCAGCTTATCTAGAAACGCCGGGGAGCTGTTTTTT
- | TRBJ2-4 | - | TRBV7-2 | CASSLERQAAYRNIQYF | TGTGCCAGCAGCTTAGAAAGACAGGCGGCGTATAGAAACATTCAGTACTTC
TRBD1 | TRBJ2-3 | once | TRBV9 | CASSVEQGITDTQYF | TGTGCCAGCAGCGTAGAACAGGGGATCACAGATACGCAGTATTTT
- | TRBJ2-1 | - | TRBV4-1 | CASSQDLGGRDEQFF | TGCGCCAGCAGCCAAGATCTAGGGGGAAGGGATGAGCAGTTCTTC
TRBD1 | TRBJ2-7 | - | TRBV5-8 | CASSRQGAPLYEQYF | TGTGCCAGCAGCCGACAGGGGGCCCCCCTCTACGAGCAGTACTTC
TRBD2 | TRBJ2-1 | - | TRBV7-9 | CASSPGAGASYNEQFF | TGTGCCAGCAGCCCGGGAGCGGGGGCCTCCTACAATGAGCAGTTCTTC
- | TRBJ1-3 | - | TRBV5-1 | CASSPEDFGNTIYF | TGCGCCAGCAGCCCCGAAGACTTTGGAAACACCATATATTTT
TRBD1 | TRBJ1-2 | - | TRBV5-6 | CASSAGQIEGNYGYTF | TGTGCCAGCAGCGCGGGACAGATTGAGGGGAACTATGGCTACACCTTC
TRBD2 | TRBJ2-1 | - | TRBV13 | CASSSGTSRDDEQFF | TGTGCCAGCAGCTCCGGGACTAGCAGGGACGATGAGCAGTTCTTC
TRBD1 | TRBJ1-1 | - | TRBV5-6 | CASSRGQGSSWAFF | TGTGCCAGCAGCCGCGGACAGGGGTCCTCATGGGCTTTCTTT
TRBD1 | TRBJ2-7 | - | TRBV6-6 | CASSYLFGQGYEQYF | TGTGCCAGCAGTTATCTTTTTGGACAGGGCTACGAGCAGTACTTC
TRBD1 | TRBJ1-4 | - | TRBV7-9 | CASSFYLDLRGSNEKLFF | TGTGCCAGCAGTTTCTACCTTGACCTCAGGGGGTCCAATGAAAAACTGTTTTTT
TRBD1 | TRBJ1-1 | - | TRBV19 | CASTQRTGNTEAFF | TGTGCCAGTACCCAGCGGACAGGGAACACTGAAGCTTTCTTT
- | TRBJ1-4 | once | TRBV19 | CASQGLIGDRATNEKLFF | TGTGCCAGCCAGGGACTTATTGGGGACCGTGCAACTAATGAAAAACTGTTTTTT
- | TRBJ2-6 | - | TRBV19 | CASSRVSEAGSGANVLTF | TGTGCCAGTAGTAGAGTGTCGGAGGCGGGCTCTGGGGCCAACGTCCTGACTTTC